This record covers a single T cell receptor (beta chain). What it recognizes is unknown. This CDR3 is also generated by other DNA sequences in the sample. In the study's own analysis: There were no quality scores in the junction-only immunoSEQ sequences, so filtering differed. Produced via immunoSEQ multiplex PCR; TCRdb's table is partial and in-frame only. The DNA was the basis for D and trimming; V, J and clone size are from that table. The profile shows approximately 2,300,000 clones, about 90% of them singletons. The data belong to a study of shared clonotypes between healthy human individuals. Study background: In total, the donors were two women and a few men aged 18 to 49. The study, taken as a whole, reports: The study drew on few donors, limiting represented genetic and exposure-history diversity. Several donors shared approximately 5% of their naive CD4 clonotypes.

Input material: naive CD4+ T cells from PBMCs. Subset reported: CD45RA+ positively selected. This TCR derives from a man younger than 35 in good health. Some clones in this sample may be carry-over from other donors' samples.

The CDR3 is CASSSHYEQYF. The CDR3 DNA is TGTGCCAGCAGCTCGCATTACGAGCAGTACTTC. V gene TRBV7-9 combines with J gene TRBJ2-7; D gene ambiguous. The CDR3 runs to 11 residues. V shed 4 bases and J shed 4 bases, with 5 bases lying between them. The germline gives CDR1 SEHNR, CDR2 FQNEAQ (reference sequence).